The 27 T cell receptor beta chains presented below share a single source sample, sequenced in a study of regulatory T cells in long-lasting Graves disease. Stated time point: persistent/refractory GD, antithyroid drugs over 5 years with positive TRAb. Following extraction of RNA from PBMCs, that RNA was used to make the TCR library. Investigators prepared the TCR beta libraries by applying iRepertoire HTBI primers and Arm-PCR of CDR3 regions. MiXCR, run by TCRdb on the multiplex PCR reads, gives a single entry per CDR3 protein. The sample lists under 500,000 distinct CDR3 sequences, 20% seen once, with approximately 8% in the top ten. The input for sequencing was peripheral blood mononuclear cells (PBMCs), taken when the disease was refractory, from a patient treated with antithyroid drugs. The receptors stem from a female donor with Graves disease.

The chain joins TRBV7-2 to TRBJ2-7, with TRBD2 identical over 10 bases. CDR3 length: 15 residues. J lost 6 bases, V lost 5 bases, and 10 bases had no gene match. Germline loops: CDR1 SGHTA, CDR2 FQGNSA. The CDR3 protein is CASSQGTSVWGEQYF. The CDR3 region has the DNA TGTGCCAGCAGCCAAGGGACTAGCGTGTGGGGCGAGCAGTACTTC.

This clonotype was seen ten or more times. CDR3 loop: CASSYPPAEAFF. The CDR3 DNA is TGTGCCAGCAGTTACCCCCCCGCTGAAGCTTTCTTT. The chain couples TRBV6-2 or TRBV6-3 to TRBJ1-1; D gene uncertain. The germline V gene has CDR1 MNHEY and CDR2 SVGEGT. The ends were cut back, 2 bases at V and 6 bases at J, with 7 bases in the middle. The CDR3 spans 12 residues.

Notes on this clonotype: Germline and junction disagree at one end, which may indicate a read error. The chain couples TRBV9 to TRBJ2-7; TRBD1 agrees at 8 bases. Germline values: CDR1 SGDLS, CDR2 YYNGEE. The CDR3 length is 15 residues. The CDR3 protein is CVSSGQGAKRYEQYF. DNA of the CDR3: TGTGTCAGCAGCGGGCAGGGGGCTAAAAGATACGAGCAGTACTTC.

The genes are TRBV3-2 and TRBJ2-5; the tabulated D call, TRBD2, remains unverified against the DNA. TRBV3-2 is a documented pseudogene. The CDR3 extends over 14 amino acids. CDR3 bases: TGTGTCAGTAGACTAGCAGGACTTCAAGAGACCCAGTACTTC. Protein sequence: CVSRLAGLQETQYF.

This clonotype has ten or more counts. The chain employs TRBV20-1 and TRBJ1-5; tentative D call: TRBD1 (6 bases). The CDR3 totals 15 residues. The ends were cut back, 4 bases at V and 4 bases at J, with 17 bases in the middle. CDR1 and CDR2 (germline): DFQATT, SNEGSKA (reference sequence). The CDR3 is CSATPDGGANQPQHF. For the CDR3, the DNA is TGCAGTGCTACCCCGGATGGGGGGGCTAATCAGCCCCAGCATTTT.

This clonotype has more than one count but fewer than ten. The chain links TRBV27 to TRBJ1-5, with a weak D call TRBD1 (5 bases). The CDR3 contains 13 residues. Trimming took off 7 bases at V and 3 bases at J, with 10 bases between the two ends. In germline, CDR1 is MNHEY, CDR2 SMNVEV (reference sequence). CDR3: CASKGNDNQPQHF. The CDR3 DNA sequence: TGTGCCAGCAAGGGGAATGACAATCAGCCCCAGCATTTT.

The rearrangement joins TRBV20-1 to TRBJ2-5; possibly TRBD1 for D (5 bases). The CDR3 totals 15 residues. In germline, CDR1 is DFQATT, CDR2 SNEGSKA (reference sequence). V dropped 1 base and J dropped 2 bases, with 14 bases sitting between them. CDR3 amino acids: CSARATQGFQETQYF. The CDR3 nucleotides read TGCAGTGCTAGAGCAACCCAGGGTTTTCAAGAGACCCAGTACTTC.

This clonotype was counted ten times or more. The rearrangement uses TRBV6-1 and TRBJ2-7; the D is unclear. Trimming pared 8 bases from V and 4 bases from J, leaving 12 bases between. Germline V gene sequence: CDR1 MNHNS, CDR2 SASEGT. This CDR3 comprises 12 residues. CDR3 in amino acids: CASEIGFYEQYF. CDR3 coding DNA: TGTGCCAGCGAAATAGGGTTTTACGAGCAGTACTTC.

This clonotype was detected ten times or more. The gene calls are TRBV20-1 and TRBJ2-2; D is perhaps TRBD2 (6 bases). Germline lookup yields CDR1 DFQATT and CDR2 SNEGSKA (reference sequence). There are 13 residues in the CDR3. Trimming cost V 6 bases and J 6 bases, with 14 bases left between them. The CDR3 loop reads CSANPPGAGELFF. DNA for the CDR3: TGCAGTGCCAACCCGCCGGGGGCCGGGGAGCTGTTTTTT.

This clonotype was counted only a few times. The chain has TRBV28 and TRBJ2-4; no reliable D call. V was cut by 6 bases and J by 0 bases, with 12 bases left in between. This CDR3 spans 15 amino acids. Germline V gives CDR1 MDHEN, CDR2 SYDVKM. The CDR3 DNA follows: TGTGCCAGCAGCCCGCTCGAAATAGCCAAAAACATTCAGTACTTC. It yields the protein CASSPLEIAKNIQYF.

The table lists this clonotype with many counts. This chain joins TRBV2 and TRBJ1-4, with D unresolved. V lost 5 bases, J lost 0 bases, and 10 bases lay in between. The germline gives CDR1 SNHLY, CDR2 FYNNEI. The CDR3 consists of 15 residues. CDR3 coding DNA: TGTGCCAGCAGTAATATGGGGACAACTAATGAAAAACTGTTTTTT. Encoded protein: CASSNMGTTNEKLFF.

Ten or more counts support this clonotype. The gene calls are TRBV18 and TRBJ1-5; D possibly corresponds to TRBD1 (5 bases). CDR3 size: 15 residues. Germline V gives CDR1 KGHSH, CDR2 LQKENI. Trimming removed 8 bases at V and 4 bases at J, with 18 bases between. CDR3 loop: CASSPRTGWNQPQHF. The CDR3 coding sequence is TGTGCCAGCAGCCCGAGAACAGGATGGAATCAGCCCCAGCATTTT.

In this sample, this clonotype turned up a few times. J is TRBJ1-1 and V is TRBV25-1; D may be TRBD1 (5 bases). There are 15 residues in the CDR3. The V gene lost 1 base and the J gene lost 1 base, with 10 bases spanning the gap. Germline CDR1 reads MGHDK; CDR2 reads SYGVNS. This chain's CDR3 is CASSESGGKNTEAFF. CDR3 coding DNA: TGTGCCAGCAGTGAATCTGGGGGAAAGAACACTGAAGCTTTCTTT.

The sample holds a few counts of this clonotype. The genes are TRBV20-1 and TRBJ1-5; tentative D call: TRBD1 (5 bases). The CDR3 is 13 amino acids. Trimming removed 6 bases from V and 4 bases from J, with 13 bases in between. Germline V CDR1 and CDR2: DFQATT, SNEGSKA (reference sequence). The CDR3 coding sequence is TGCAGTGCCGTCCGACAGAAAAATCAGCCCCAGCATTTT. This sequence encodes CSAVRQKNQPQHF.

There are a few counts of this clonotype. This sequence joins TRBV28 and TRBJ1-1; the match to TRBD1 covers 11 bases. Germline CDR1 reads MDHEN; CDR2 reads SYDVKM. V was clipped by 6 bases and J by 7 bases; unmatched bases: 1. CDR3 length: 12 amino acids. The CDR3 nucleotides read TGTGCCAGCAGAGGGACAGGGGGTGAAGCTTTCTTT. Its protein is CASRGTGGEAFF.

This clonotype was detected ten times or more. V is TRBV6-1 and J is TRBJ2-5; D not resolved. Trimming took off 7 bases at V and 2 bases at J, with 11 bases between the two ends. Looked up from germline, CDR1 is MNHNS and CDR2 is SASEGT. The CDR3 loop spans 13 amino acids. The CDR3 DNA follows: TGTGCCAGCAAAGGACCCTGGCAAGAGACCCAGTACTTC. Translation: CASKGPWQETQYF.

This clonotype came up a few times. A much larger clone lies a single base off, so this may be a read error. The CDR3 end shows no conserved phenylalanine or tryptophan, and so a read error is likely. This chain joins TRBV5-1 and TRBJ2-6; 10 nucleotides match TRBD1. This CDR3 is 18 amino acids long. V shed 4 bases and J 0 bases; nucleotides not matched to a gene: 7. CDR1 and CDR2 (germline): SGHRS, YFSETQ. This CDR3 is CASSPWTGGSSGANVLTL. The CDR3 DNA sequence: TGCGCCAGCAGCCCCTGGACAGGGGGAAGCTCTGGGGCCAACGTCCTGACTCTC.

This clonotype was counted at least ten times. The CDR3 DNA is TGTGCCAGCAGTTCGATTAGAGAGACCCAGTACTTC. Protein product: CASSSIRETQYF. V usage is TRBV28 and J usage is TRBJ2-5, with D uncertain. Per the germline V gene, CDR1 is MDHEN and CDR2 is SYDVKM. This CDR3 is 12 amino acids long. V lost 4 bases to trimming and J lost 4 bases, with 7 bases between them.

There are many counts of this clonotype. The rearrangement joins TRBV12-3 or TRBV12-4 to TRBJ2-1; 15 bases match TRBD2. Trimming at V came to 5 bases and at J to 1 base, leaving 0 bases not matched to a gene. CDR3 size: 16 residues. CDR3 in DNA: TGTGCCAGCAGTGGGACTAGCGGGAGGTCCTACAATGAGCAGTTCTTC. Encoded protein: CASSGTSGRSYNEQFF.

This clonotype occurred many times. This chain joins TRBV3-1 and TRBJ1-4; maybe TRBD1 (5 bases). The CDR3 totals 11 residues. Germline lookup yields CDR1 LGHDT and CDR2 YNNKEL (reference sequence). Trimming removed 5 bases from V and 15 bases from J, with 13 bases in between. The CDR3 coding sequence is TGTGCCAGCAGCGGAACCGGGGGTATGTTTTTT. As protein: CASSGTGGMFF.

This clonotype was seen ten or more times. The CDR3 here is CASSEHSGTGSLDLYEQYF. CDR3 DNA: TGTGCCAGCAGTGAACACTCCGGGACAGGGTCTTTGGACCTCTACGAGCAGTACTTC. The chain uses TRBV6-1 and TRBJ2-7; TRBD1 matches 9 bases. After removal of 2 bases from V and 3 bases from J, the junction contained 17 bases not matched to a gene. CDR3 length: 19 amino acids. Looked up from germline, CDR1 is MNHNS and CDR2 is SASEGT.

Only a few counts were recorded for this clonotype. No DNA is shown, since the ends of the CDR3 on it are uncertain; the CDR3 is the one TCRdb lists. The V call is TRBV6-5, the J call TRBJ2-2; the tabulated D call, TRBD2, remains unverified against the DNA. The CDR3 is 14 amino acids in total, end residues counted. Germline loops: CDR1 MNHEY, CDR2 SVGAGI. CDR3 residues: CASSSSGGAGELFF.

This clonotype was seen only a few times. V is TRBV4-2 and J is TRBJ2-7; D unclear. Trimming pared 4 bases from V and 2 bases from J, leaving 18 bases between. The CDR3 sequence is 16 residues long. The germline gives CDR1 LGHNA, CDR2 YNFKEQ. The CDR3 is CASSPPLQDRTYEQYF. CDR3 coding DNA: TGTGCCAGCAGCCCCCCCCTGCAGGACCGAACCTACGAGCAGTACTTC.

This clonotype has a handful of counts. The CDR3 bases are TGTGCCAGCAGTCCACCGGGACAGACGAATCAGCCCCAGCATTTT. Translating it yields CASSPPGQTNQPQHF. The chain carries TRBV6-1 and TRBJ1-5; the match to TRBD1 covers 7 bases. V shed 5 bases and J 4 bases; nucleotides not matched to a gene: 8. This CDR3 has 15 residues. Per the germline V gene, CDR1 is MNHNS and CDR2 is SASEGT.

The chain recombines TRBV7-2 with TRBJ1-1; D may be TRBD1 (6 bases). The CDR3 sequence is 13 residues long. Germline values: CDR1 SGHTA, CDR2 FQGNSA. The germline V and J ends were trimmed by 8 bases and 1 base, with 11 bases remaining between them. The CDR3 coding sequence is TGTGCCAGCGGAGGACAGAAGAACACTGAAGCTTTCTTT. It encodes CASGGQKNTEAFF.

The CDR3 spells CASSRFRDRGSYEQYF. CDR3 nucleotide sequence: TGCGCCAGCAGCCGATTTAGGGACAGGGGATCCTACGAGCAGTACTTC. The J gene is TRBJ2-7, the V gene TRBV5-1, with 10 bases fitting TRBD1. CDR1 is SGHRS, CDR2 YFSETQ, per germline. The length of the CDR3 is 16 residues. J was trimmed by 1 base and V by 4 bases; bases with no gene match: 8.

This clonotype was seen a handful of times. The chain combines TRBV5-1 with TRBJ1-1; D is unresolved. The V gene's germline CDR1 is SGHRS and CDR2 YFSETQ. The germline V and J ends were trimmed by 6 bases and 4 bases, with 10 bases remaining between them. CDR3 length: 12 residues. The CDR3 region has the DNA TGCGCCAGCACGCTGTCCGGCACTGAAGCTTTCTTT. This translates into CASTLSGTEAFF.